These 3 T cell receptor beta chains were sequenced from one sample in a study of OX40 agonist ivuxolimab in advanced cancers. Only in-frame clones appear in the TCRdb table, and some are missing; sequencing was by immunoSEQ multiplex PCR. This sample has over 45,000 clones, with about four fifths found just once. This specimen was CD4+ or CD8+ T cells sorted from blood, taken in a trial of the OX40 agonist ivuxolimab. These receptors originate from an adult with an advanced solid tumor such as melanoma, head and neck, liver or kidney cancer.

The chain carries TRBV28 and TRBJ1-2; D call uncertain. Looked up from germline, CDR1 is MDHEN and CDR2 is SYDVKM. Trimming stripped 6 bases from V and 8 bases from J, with 13 bases between. This CDR3 comprises 12 residues. CDR3 nucleotide sequence: TGTGCCAGCAGGACCCCACGTATGGGCTACACCTTC. Its protein product is CASRTPRMGYTF.

The V and J genes are TRBV6-6 and TRBJ2-5; 8 bases align to TRBD1. The CDR3 runs 15 residues. CDR1 MNHNY and CDR2 SVGAGI come from the germline V gene (reference sequence). V trimming: 10 bases; J trimming: 6 bases; junction bases outside the gene matches: 16. The CDR3 loop is CATFPGRQGRKTQYF. CDR3 sequence (DNA): TGTGCCACCTTCCCCGGGAGACAGGGGAGGAAGACCCAGTACTTC.

This clone was recorded once. This rearrangement joins TRBV7-2 to TRBJ1-2; D is possibly TRBD1 (5 bases). Germline values: CDR1 SGHTA, CDR2 FQGNSA. V shed 0 bases and J shed 7 bases, with 15 bases lying between them. CDR3 length equals 15 residues. The CDR3: CASSLALGQGGGYTF. The DNA of the CDR3 is TGTGCCAGCAGCTTAGCGCTGGGCCAGGGAGGTGGCTACACCTTC.